These 27 T cell receptor beta chains came from one sample sequenced in a study of patients and donors after allogeneic stem cell transplantation. One entry per CDR3 protein, called by TCRdb with MiXCR from the RT-PCR reads. This sample yields about 960,000 distinct CDR3 sequences, of which more than 15% are seen a single time; around 6% belongs to the top ten. Sequenced sample: blood, either unsorted or a sorted T cell fraction (not recorded which). All receptors derive from a human donor who was either an allogeneic HSCT recipient or a stem cell or donor lymphocyte infusion donor (not recorded which). It is not recorded whose cells these are; they may come from a transplant donor.

The rearrangement uses TRBV10-3 and TRBJ2-7, with 10 bases lining up with TRBD1. Per germline, CDR1 ENHRY and CDR2 SYGVKD. V was pared by 6 bases and J by 3 bases, with 5 bases of the junction left unmatched. The CDR3 runs 14 residues. DNA of the CDR3: TGTGCCATCAGGCGGGACAGGGGAAGCTACGAGCAGTACTTC. This sequence encodes CAIRRDRGSYEQYF.

This clonotype was recorded many times. The rearrangement uses TRBV12-3 or TRBV12-4 and TRBJ1-2, with TRBD1 matching 8 bases. This CDR3 comprises 14 residues. V lost 4 bases and J lost 3; bases outside the gene matches: 4. The CDR3 DNA is TGTGCCAGCAGTTCGGGACAGGCCCACTATGGCTACACCTTC. Encoded protein: CASSSGQAHYGYTF.

In its sample, this clonotype was seen a few times. V is TRBV20-1 and J is TRBJ2-7; D could derive from TRBD1 or TRBD2 (7 bases each). V lost 5 bases and J lost 7, with 18 bases in between. Germline V gives CDR1 DFQATT, CDR2 SNEGSKA (reference sequence). The CDR3 length is 13 residues. The CDR3, as DNA: TGCAGTGCTCAGGGAGGGGGCTTTTGGGAGCAGTACTTC. Residues: CSAQGGGFWEQYF.

The chain employs TRBV5-5 and TRBJ2-1, with D possibly being TRBD2 (5 bases). In germline, CDR1 is SGHKS, CDR2 YYEKEE (reference sequence). This CDR3 region has 16 residues. Trimming pared 5 bases from V and 10 bases from J, leaving 25 bases between. CDR3 amino acids: CASRPVLDGEQSEQFF. DNA of the CDR3: TGTGCCAGCAGACCTGTCCTAGACGGGGAACAATCAGAGCAGTTCTTC. The variable domain in full, completed from reference TRBV5-5 and TRBJ2-1, reads DAGVTQSPTHLIKTRGQQVTLRCSPISGHKSVSWYQQVLGQGPQFIFQYYEKEERGRGNFPDRFSARQFPNYSSELNVNALLLGDSALYLCASRPVLDGEQSEQFFGPGTRLTVL.

This rearrangement joins TRBV9 to TRBJ2-1; D is perhaps TRBD2 (6 bases). The CDR3 has 15 residues. Trimming pared 3 bases from V and 4 bases from J, leaving 14 bases between. Per the germline V gene, CDR1 is SGDLS and CDR2 is YYNGEE. The CDR3 sequence: CASSALANDYNEQFF. The CDR3 DNA sequence: TGTGCCAGCAGCGCTCTAGCGAACGATTACAATGAGCAGTTCTTC.

This clonotype showed up just a few times. The CDR3 reads CASSLGDRASTDTQYF. The CDR3 DNA reads as TGTGCCAGCAGTTTAGGGGACAGGGCTAGCACAGATACGCAGTATTTT. The V gene is TRBV12-3 or TRBV12-4, the J gene TRBJ2-3, with 9 bases aligning to TRBD1. This CDR3 is built from 16 residues. J was trimmed by 0 bases and V by 1 base; bases with no gene match: 2.

This clonotype was counted between two and nine times. The CDR3 reads CASSLDRATQVTFETQYF. CDR3 sequence (DNA): TGTGCCAGCAGCTTAGACAGAGCTACCCAGGTGACCTTTGAGACCCAGTACTTC. The chain has TRBV11-2 and TRBJ2-5; D is undetermined. Deletions cut 0 bases from V and 5 bases from J, with 22 bases between. Germline values: CDR1 SGHAT, CDR2 FQNNGV. The CDR3 contains 18 residues.

The chain couples TRBV13 to TRBJ1-1, with a tentative D call TRBD1 (5 bases). This CDR3 is built from 14 residues. Germline-derived CDR1 and CDR2 are PRHDT and FYEKMQ (reference sequence). Between the trimmed V and J ends, which lost 5 bases and 11 bases, there was a span of 21 bases. The CDR3: CASSLNVLGADAFF. Written as DNA, the CDR3 is TGTGCCAGCAGCCTCAATGTCCTCGGGGCAGACGCTTTCTTT.

This clonotype has more than one count but fewer than ten. The chain has TRBV20-1 and TRBJ1-5; D remains unclear. V was clipped by 0 bases and J by 3 bases, with 9 bases between them. The germline gives CDR1 DFQATT, CDR2 SNEGSKA (reference sequence). The CDR3 runs to 14 residues. The CDR3 spells CSARDRGVNQPQHF. The CDR3 coding sequence is TGCAGTGCTAGAGATCGGGGAGTCAATCAGCCCCAGCATTTT.

This chain uses TRBV20-1 with TRBJ2-1; no firm D call. The CDR3 totals 14 residues. Germline V gives CDR1 DFQATT, CDR2 SNEGSKA (reference sequence). V lost 6 bases, J lost 1 base, and 13 bases lay in between. CDR3 bases: TGCAGTGCCGTGGACCGCCGATCCTACAATGAGCAGTTCTTC. It codes for CSAVDRRSYNEQFF.

This clonotype came up many times. Germline and junction disagree at one end, which may indicate a read error. J is TRBJ2-7 and V is TRBV5-1; D is unresolved. This CDR3 comprises 13 residues. The germline gives CDR1 SGHRS, CDR2 YFSETQ. Here the CDR3 DNA reads TGCGCCAGCGGCTTCGCTGGTGTCAACGAGCAGTACTTC. Protein product: CASGFAGVNEQYF.

This clonotype has ten or more counts. V gene TRBV12-3 or TRBV12-4 combines with J gene TRBJ1-1; D is uncertain. The CDR3 is 14 amino acids. The germline V and J ends were trimmed by 2 bases and 1 base, with 8 bases remaining between them. CDR3 nucleotides: TGTGCCAGCAGTTTAATGCTAAGGAACACTGAAGCTTTCTTT. Translated, it gives CASSLMLRNTEAFF.

This clonotype has ten or more counts. The rearrangement links TRBV12-3 or TRBV12-4 to TRBJ2-1; D unresolved. V was trimmed by 11 bases and J by 7 bases, leaving 18 bases between them. This CDR3 is 13 amino acids long. This CDR3 reads CASTGPLANEQFF. CDR3 sequence (DNA): TGTGCCTCCACGGGCCCTCTGGCGAATGAGCAGTTCTTC.

The chain carries TRBV25-1 and TRBJ1-6; D unresolved. The CDR3 totals 16 residues. The germline V and J ends were trimmed by 1 base and 6 bases, with 13 bases remaining between them. Germline V gene data show CDR1 as MGHDK and CDR2 as SYGVNS. The chain's CDR3 is CASSEWAQEPNSPLHF. The CDR3 DNA is TGTGCCAGCAGTGAATGGGCGCAGGAACCTAATTCACCCCTCCACTTT.

The chain recombines TRBV20-1 with TRBJ2-7; 10 bases align to TRBD2. The CDR3 runs to 15 residues. Trimming took 3 bases from V and 9 from J; bases not matched to a gene: 14. Germline V CDR1 and CDR2: DFQATT, SNEGSKA (reference sequence). The CDR3 sequence: CSARDRAGGPLGQYF. CDR3 nucleotide sequence: TGCAGTGCTAGGGACAGAGCGGGGGGGCCCTTGGGGCAGTACTTC.

The chain combines TRBV5-1 with TRBJ2-1, with TRBD2 matching 7 bases. Germline trimming cut 6 bases from V and 0 bases from J; bases unmatched to any gene: 6. Germline V CDR1 and CDR2: SGHRS, YFSETQ. This CDR3 is 15 amino acids long. The CDR3 coding sequence is TGCGCCAGCATGCTAGCGGAGAGCTCCTACAATGAGCAGTTCTTC. Amino acid sequence: CASMLAESSYNEQFF.

This chain joins TRBV14 and TRBJ2-1; D perhaps matches TRBD2 (5 bases). The ends were cut back, 4 bases at V and 6 bases at J, with 19 bases in the middle. This CDR3 spans 16 amino acids. Germline V CDR1 and CDR2: SGHDN, FVKESK. CDR3 loop: CASSPFSGQEANEQFF. In DNA form, the CDR3 reads TGTGCCAGCAGCCCCTTTTCCGGTCAGGAGGCCAATGAGCAGTTCTTC.

A few counts support this clonotype. The V gene is TRBV5-1, the J gene TRBJ2-4, with D hard to call. The germline V gene encodes CDR1 SGHRS and CDR2 YFSETQ. V was shortened by 0 bases and J by 6 bases, with 10 bases between the two germline ends. This CDR3 spans 14 amino acids. Written as DNA, the CDR3 is TGCGCCAGCAGCTTGGGGGGTACCCGAAACATTCAGTACTTC. Residues: CASSLGGTRNIQYF.

There are a few counts of this clonotype. The V gene is TRBV6-5, the J gene TRBJ1-2; no firm D call. V shed 6 bases and J shed 4 bases, with 6 bases lying between them. Per germline, CDR1 MNHEY and CDR2 SVGAGI. The CDR3 consists of 11 residues. This CDR3 is CASRRGYGYTF. The CDR3, as DNA: TGTGCCAGCAGAAGAGGCTATGGCTACACCTTC.

This clonotype has a handful of counts. This chain joins TRBV27 and TRBJ1-1; weak D call: TRBD1 (5 bases). The CDR3 length is 16 residues. Per germline, CDR1 MNHEY and CDR2 SMNVEV (reference sequence). Trimming took 6 bases from V and 2 from J, leaving 19 bases between them. For the CDR3, the DNA is TGTGCCAGCAGCCTCCGGGACCCGGGTTATAACACTGAAGCTTTCTTT. Translation gives CASSLRDPGYNTEAFF.

The chain carries TRBV6-5 and TRBJ2-1, with 8 bases matching TRBD2. The CDR3 is 16 residues long. Germline V gene sequence: CDR1 MNHEY, CDR2 SVGAGI. J was trimmed by 9 bases and V by 0 bases; bases with no gene match: 10. As DNA, the CDR3 is TGTGCCAGCAGTTACTCGATAACGGGAGGGCCGTTTGAGCAGTTCTTC. Translating gives CASSYSITGGPFEQFF.

This clonotype was observed a handful of times. This chain uses TRBV7-8 with TRBJ1-2; no definite D call. CDR1 and CDR2 (germline): SGHVS, FQNEAQ. V lost 2 bases and J lost 4, with 20 bases in between. The CDR3 runs to 17 residues. The CDR3 is CASSLRGRVDSSYGYTF. The CDR3 DNA sequence: TGTGCCAGCAGCTTACGTGGGAGGGTAGATAGTTCCTATGGCTACACCTTC.

The table lists this clonotype with a few counts. The rearrangement links TRBV20-1 to TRBJ2-5, with D possibly matching TRBD1 (7 bases). Germline V lookup: CDR1 DFQATT, CDR2 SNEGSKA (reference sequence). The CDR3 is 13 amino acids. Trimming pared 6 bases from V and 5 bases from J, leaving 16 bases between. The CDR3 sequence: CSATQGGPETQYF. In DNA, the CDR3 is TGCAGTGCGACCCAGGGGGGCCCGGAGACCCAGTACTTC.

This clonotype was seen more than once but under ten times. The J gene is TRBJ2-7, the V gene TRBV11-2; 7 bases are shared with TRBD2. With 5 bases clipped from V and 4 bases from J, the junction kept 11 bases outside the gene matches. This CDR3 contains 15 residues. Germline V lookup: CDR1 SGHAT, CDR2 FQNNGV. The CDR3 nucleotides are TGTGCCAGCAGCCCCTCGCGCGGGAGTTTGTACGAGCAGTACTTC. Translating gives CASSPSRGSLYEQYF.

A remark on this clonotype: Possible read error: a much larger clone is one base away. The chain joins TRBV4-3 to TRBJ1-5; 7 bases agree with TRBD1. This CDR3 is built from 16 residues. Trimming cost V 1 base and J 7 bases; bases outside gene matches: 10. CDR1 is LGHNA and CDR2 is YSLEER in the germline V gene. The CDR3, as DNA: TGCGCCAGCAGCCAAGTTTTTGTGACAGGGAGGCAGCCCCAGCATTTT. Translated, it gives CASSQVFVTGRQPQHF.

This clonotype was counted only a few times. V and J are TRBV6-2 or TRBV6-3 and TRBJ1-5; tentatively, D is TRBD1 (6 bases). The germline CDR1 and CDR2 sequences are MNHEY and SVGEGT. V was shortened by 1 base and J by 4 bases, with 11 bases between the two germline ends. This CDR3 comprises 15 residues. The CDR3: CASSYYEGGNQPQHF. In DNA, the CDR3 is TGTGCCAGCAGTTACTATGAGGGGGGGAATCAGCCCCAGCATTTT.

This clonotype was observed a handful of times. The genes are TRBV29-1 and TRBJ2-2; D unresolved. Trimming removed 4 bases at V and 3 bases at J, with 6 bases between. Germline CDR1 SQVTM, CDR2 ANQGSEA. The CDR3 has 12 residues. DNA of the CDR3: TGCAGCGTTGTGAGGTACACCGGGGAGCTGTTTTTT. Translating it yields CSVVRYTGELFF.